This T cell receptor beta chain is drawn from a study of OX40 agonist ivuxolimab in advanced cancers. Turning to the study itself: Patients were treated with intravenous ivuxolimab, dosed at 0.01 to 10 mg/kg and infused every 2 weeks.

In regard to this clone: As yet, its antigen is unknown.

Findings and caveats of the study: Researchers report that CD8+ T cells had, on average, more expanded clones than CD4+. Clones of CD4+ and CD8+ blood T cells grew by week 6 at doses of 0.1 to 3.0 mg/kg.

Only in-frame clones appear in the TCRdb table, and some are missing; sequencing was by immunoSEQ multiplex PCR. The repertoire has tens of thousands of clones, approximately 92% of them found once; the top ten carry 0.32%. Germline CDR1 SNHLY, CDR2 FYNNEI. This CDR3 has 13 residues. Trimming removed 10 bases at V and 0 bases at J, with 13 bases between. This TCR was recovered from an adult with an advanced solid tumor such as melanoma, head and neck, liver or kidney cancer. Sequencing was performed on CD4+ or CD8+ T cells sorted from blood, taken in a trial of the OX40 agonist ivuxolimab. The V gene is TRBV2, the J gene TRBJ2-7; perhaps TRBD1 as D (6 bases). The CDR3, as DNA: TGTGCCAATATGACAGGTACCTCCTACGAGCAGTACTTC. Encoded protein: CANMTGTSYEQYF.